This passage covers 28 T cell receptor beta chains from one sample sequenced in a study of shared clonotypes between healthy human individuals (dated by TCRdb to about 2020). Library construction relied on the immunoSEQ multiplex PCR assay. TCRdb carries this immuneACCESS record with in-frame sequences only. Its versions omit some clonotypes, under half of them owing to an unresolved V gene in the studies checked, with the rest unexplained. This sample gives 2 million to 2.5 million clones in total; around 95% of them show up just once. The top ten clonotypes cover roughly 0.13% of the sample. The sequencing input was naive CD4+ T cells sorted from blood. The label giving this sample's cell subset or site can be read as: CD45RA+ positively selected. These receptors all stem from a man aged 18 to 30 in good health.

The chain has TRBV28 and TRBJ1-2; TRBD1 is a possible D gene (6 bases). Germline CDR1 is MDHEN and CDR2 is SYDVKM. The V and J ends lost 6 bases and 8 bases respectively, with 10 bases between them. This CDR3 comprises 11 residues. The CDR3 nucleotides read TGTGCCAGCAGGCGCGACAGGGGCTACACCTTC. Its translation: CASRRDRGYTF.

The rearrangement joins TRBV18 to TRBJ2-7; D remains unclear. This CDR3 contains 13 residues. Germline-derived CDR1 and CDR2 are KGHSH and LQKENI. V lost 3 bases, J lost 0 bases, and 6 bases lay in between. The CDR3 nucleotides are TGTGCCAGCTCACCTACTATCTCCTACGAGCAGTACTTC. Its translation is CASSPTISYEQYF.

The J gene is TRBJ1-1, the V gene TRBV5-5, with TRBD1 matching over 8 bases. Germline V gives CDR1 SGHKS, CDR2 YYEKEE (reference sequence). There are 14 residues in the CDR3. V was pared by 4 bases and J by 3 bases, with 5 bases of the junction left unmatched. CDR3 bases: TGTGCCAGCAGCACCCCAGGGGGCTACACTGAAGCTTTCTTT. This encodes CASSTPGGYTEAFF.

In this sample, this clone turned up once. The chain uses TRBV7-9 and TRBJ2-1; D remains unclear. The germline V gene encodes CDR1 SEHNR and CDR2 FQNEAQ (reference sequence). The CDR3 extends over 16 amino acids. With 5 bases removed from V and 6 bases from J, the gap between germline ends came to 20 bases. This CDR3 reads CASSIERRQPSNEQFF. The CDR3 nucleotides are TGTGCCAGCAGCATAGAACGCAGGCAGCCTTCCAATGAGCAGTTCTTC. Using reference TRBV7-9 and TRBJ2-1 for the parts outside the CDR3, the full variable domain is DTGVSQNPRHKITKRGQNVTFRCDPISEHNRLYWYRQTLGQGPEFLTYFQNEAQLEKSRLLSDRFSAERPKGSFSTLEIQRTEQGDSAMYLCASSIERRQPSNEQFFGPGTRLTVL.

V and J are TRBV5-4 and TRBJ1-2; D is perhaps TRBD1 (5 bases). Germline V gene lookup returns CDR1 SGHNT and CDR2 YYREEE (reference sequence). With 0 bases removed from V and 4 bases from J, the gap between germline ends came to 16 bases. There are 16 residues in the CDR3. CDR3 loop: CASSLDFASGSYGYTF. CDR3 coding DNA: TGTGCCAGCAGCTTGGACTTCGCCTCAGGGAGCTATGGCTACACCTTC.

The V gene is TRBV2, the J gene TRBJ1-2, with D unclear. Trimming cost V 8 bases and J 3 bases, with 10 bases left between them. Germline V gene data show CDR1 as SNHLY and CDR2 as FYNNEI. The CDR3 sequence is 12 residues long. The CDR3 loop reads CASVPWDYGYTF. The CDR3 region has the DNA TGTGCCAGCGTCCCGTGGGACTATGGCTACACCTTC.

V and J are TRBV27 and TRBJ2-2; D may be TRBD2 (6 bases). The germline gives CDR1 MNHEY, CDR2 SMNVEV (reference sequence). Trimming shortened V by 5 bases and J by 4 bases, and 14 bases separated the two germline ends. The CDR3 has 15 residues. The CDR3 is CASSPPPGGTGELFF. The DNA of the CDR3 is TGTGCCAGCAGTCCCCCTCCCGGGGGCACCGGGGAGCTGTTTTTT.

This clone was picked up one time. This chain uses TRBV14 with TRBJ2-7; no definite D call. The CDR3 spans 14 residues. Germline-derived CDR1 and CDR2 are SGHDN and FVKESK. With 9 bases removed from V and 7 bases from J, the gap between germline ends came to 22 bases. CDR3 in amino acids: CARLYPDLQGEQYF. The CDR3 DNA is TGTGCCAGATTATACCCCGATCTGCAAGGAGAGCAGTACTTC.

The chain has TRBV10-3 and TRBJ2-2; 7 bases are a match to TRBD1. CDR3 size: 16 residues. After removal of 4 bases from V and 2 bases from J, the junction contained 7 bases not matched to a gene. The germline CDR1 and CDR2 sequences are ENHRY and SYGVKD. The chain's CDR3 is CAISGRQGSNTGELFF. Here the CDR3 DNA reads TGTGCCATCAGTGGCAGACAGGGTAGTAACACCGGGGAGCTGTTTTTT.

This clone has only one observation. The genes are TRBV2 and TRBJ2-3, with a possible D match to TRBD1 (5 bases). Germline lookup yields CDR1 SNHLY and CDR2 FYNNEI. V lost 3 bases to trimming and J lost 0 bases, with 7 bases between them. The CDR3 contains 14 residues. This chain's CDR3 is CASSEGPSTDTQYF. Here the CDR3 DNA reads TGTGCCAGCAGTGAGGGGCCTAGCACAGATACGCAGTATTTT.

V usage is TRBV7-2 and J usage is TRBJ2-7; TRBD2 aligns across 9 bases. The germline CDR1 and CDR2 sequences are SGHTA and FQGNSA. V lost 5 bases and J lost 5; bases outside the gene matches: 7. There are 14 residues in the CDR3. CDR3 in DNA: TGTGCCAGCAGCGTGACTAGCGGAGGCAACGAGCAGTACTTC. It yields the protein CASSVTSGGNEQYF.

This chain uses TRBV15 with TRBJ1-5; D ambiguous. From germline, CDR1 is LNHNV and CDR2 YYDKDF (reference sequence). V lost 0 bases, J lost 6 bases, and 6 bases lay in between. The CDR3 runs to 13 residues. CDR3 in amino acids: CATSRDRSQPQHF. Written as DNA, the CDR3 is TGTGCCACCAGCAGAGACAGGTCTCAGCCCCAGCATTTT.

This chain connects TRBV6-1 to TRBJ1-1, with D perhaps matching TRBD1 (6 bases). The V gene lost 6 bases and the J gene lost 1 base, with 9 bases spanning the gap. The V gene's germline CDR1 is MNHNS and CDR2 SASEGT. The CDR3 contains 13 residues. DNA of the CDR3: TGTGCCAGCAGCCGGGGACAGAACACTGAAGCTTTCTTT. Its translation: CASSRGQNTEAFF.

The chain is built from TRBV6-1 and TRBJ1-1; D gene uncertain. Germline V gene data show CDR1 as MNHNS and CDR2 as SASEGT. The CDR3 is made up of 14 amino acids. Between the trimmed V and J ends, which lost 6 bases and 6 bases, there was a span of 17 bases. The CDR3 reads CASRSQKNFAEAFF. Written as DNA, the CDR3 is TGTGCCAGCAGATCCCAGAAGAACTTCGCTGAAGCTTTCTTT.

The CDR3, as DNA: TGTGCCAGCAGTGTCCCTCTGGAGGGATCCCAATACGAGCAGTACTTC. It codes for CASSVPLEGSQYEQYF. V usage is TRBV2 and J usage is TRBJ2-7, with TRBD2 as a possible D gene (6 bases). The CDR3 totals 16 residues. Germline V gene sequence: CDR1 SNHLY, CDR2 FYNNEI. Trimming stripped 4 bases from V and 4 bases from J, with 20 bases between. Based on the CDR3 plus reference TRBV2 and TRBJ2-7, the full variable domain is EPEVTQTPSHQVTQMGQEVILRCVPISNHLYFYWYRQILGQKVEFLVSFYNNEISEKSEIFDDQFSVERPDGSNFTLKIRSTKLEDSAMYFCASSVPLEGSQYEQYFGPGTRLTVT.

The chain links TRBV9 to TRBJ1-2; maybe TRBD1 (5 bases). V lost 3 bases to trimming and J lost 6 bases, with 18 bases between them. This CDR3 has 15 residues. Germline assignment: CDR1 SGDLS and CDR2 YYNGEE. CDR3 residues: CASSAELGGPHGYTF. The CDR3 DNA is TGTGCCAGCAGCGCCGAACTGGGGGGACCCCATGGCTACACCTTC.

V and J are TRBV7-8 and TRBJ2-3; D not resolved. The CDR3 is 12 residues long. Trimming took off 2 bases at V and 6 bases at J, with 6 bases between the two ends. The V gene's germline CDR1 is SGHVS and CDR2 FQNEAQ. CDR3 DNA: TGTGCCAGCAGCTTACGACTGGATACGCAGTATTTT. Protein sequence: CASSLRLDTQYF.

The V and J genes are TRBV2 and TRBJ2-3; a weak D match, TRBD2 (7 bases). This CDR3 region has 14 residues. The germline V and J ends were trimmed by 6 bases and 5 bases, with 15 bases remaining between them. Germline CDR1 reads SNHLY; CDR2 reads FYNNEI. CDR3 nucleotides: TGTGCCAGCAGGGGCCCTAGGGGGGGAGATACGCAGTATTTT. It specifies CASRGPRGGDTQYF.

The chain links TRBV5-1 to TRBJ2-3; no definite D call. V dropped 4 bases and J dropped 2 bases, with 8 bases sitting between them. The germline V gene encodes CDR1 SGHRS and CDR2 YFSETQ. The CDR3 runs 13 residues. The CDR3: CASSPWNTDTQYF. DNA of the CDR3: TGCGCCAGCAGCCCTTGGAACACAGATACGCAGTATTTT.

Turning to this clone: Germline is not matched at one junction end, which may reflect a read error. CDR3 sequence: CASSLRGLGPQEAQYF. As DNA, the CDR3 is TGTGCCAGCAGCTTACGGGGGTTGGGCCCTCAAGAGGCCCAGTACTTC. The rearrangement links TRBV11-2 to TRBJ2-5; perhaps TRBD2 as D (6 bases). Per germline, CDR1 SGHAT and CDR2 FQNNGV. The CDR3 sequence is 16 residues long.

The gene calls are TRBV19 and TRBJ1-1; D gene uncertain. Germline CDR1 and CDR2: LNHDA and SQIVND (reference sequence). CDR3 length: 11 amino acids. V was trimmed by 7 bases and J by 11 bases, leaving 14 bases between them. This CDR3 is CASTSAVSAFF. In DNA form, the CDR3 reads TGTGCCAGTACTTCAGCAGTAAGTGCTTTCTTT. Drawing the rest from reference TRBV19 and TRBJ1-1, the complete variable domain is DGGITQSPKYLFRKEGQNVTLSCEQNLNHDAMYWYRQDPGQGLRLIYYSQIVNDFQKGDIAEGYSVSREKKESFPLTVTSAQKNPTAFYLCASTSAVSAFFGQGTRLTVV.

The genes are TRBV28 and TRBJ2-7; D unresolved. Germline loops: CDR1 MDHEN, CDR2 SYDVKM. The CDR3 loop spans 13 amino acids. The V end lost 3 bases, the J end lost 0 bases, and 6 bases lay between the germline ends. DNA for the CDR3: TGTGCCAGCAGTTTGGGTCTCTCCTACGAGCAGTACTTC. It specifies CASSLGLSYEQYF.

This chain joins TRBV27 and TRBJ2-3, with 7 bases fitting TRBD1. CDR1 and CDR2 from the germline V gene are MNHEY and SMNVEV (reference sequence). The length of the CDR3 is 17 residues. J lost 8 bases, V lost 4 bases, and 18 bases had no gene match. The CDR3 region has the DNA TGTGCCAGCAGTTGGGTCCGGGACAGACCTTTTTCCGGTACGCAGTATTTT. Its protein is CASSWVRDRPFSGTQYF.

CDR3 in amino acids: CASQRGPDTEAFF. The CDR3 bases are TGTGCCAGCCAGCGGGGCCCTGACACTGAAGCTTTCTTT. This chain links TRBV6-1 with TRBJ1-1; TRBD1 is a possible D gene (5 bases). V was clipped by 8 bases and J by 3 bases, with 13 bases between them. CDR1 MNHNS and CDR2 SASEGT come from the germline V gene. This CDR3 comprises 13 residues.

The rearrangement uses TRBV25-1 and TRBJ2-3, with TRBD1 matching over 7 bases. This CDR3 contains 16 residues. With V trimmed by 3 bases and J by 1 base, 7 bases remained unmatched. Per the germline V gene, CDR1 is MGHDK and CDR2 is SYGVNS. The CDR3 region is CASSETGSTGTDTQYF. CDR3 in DNA: TGTGCCAGCAGTGAGACAGGGAGTACGGGCACAGATACGCAGTATTTT.

The CDR3 spells CASSLAQGPNEQFF. Here the CDR3 DNA reads TGTGCCAGCAGTTTAGCGCAGGGTCCAAATGAGCAGTTCTTC. The chain recombines TRBV27 with TRBJ2-1; possibly TRBD1 for D (5 bases). Germline CDR1 MNHEY, CDR2 SMNVEV (reference sequence). The CDR3 is 14 residues long. Trimming pared 2 bases from V and 7 bases from J, leaving 12 bases between.

The chain links TRBV5-6 to TRBJ1-2; 8 nucleotides agree with TRBD1. Trimming cost V 3 bases and J 8 bases; bases outside gene matches: 9. The CDR3 has 14 amino acids. CDR1 and CDR2 from the germline V gene are SGHDT and YYEEEE. The DNA for the CDR3 is TGTGCCAGCAGCTATTCCGGACAGGGAAAGGGCTACACCTTC. Translated, it gives CASSYSGQGKGYTF.

About this clone itself: Other DNA sequences of this sample code for an identical CDR3. The gene calls are TRBV6-5 and TRBJ2-7; 8 nucleotides agree with TRBD1. Per germline, CDR1 MNHEY and CDR2 SVGAGI. The ends lost 2 bases at V and 2 bases at J; junction bases unmatched: 2. The CDR3 runs to 14 residues. The CDR3 nucleotides are TGTGCCAGCAGTTACAGGACAGGGCCCTACGAGCAGTACTTC. This codes for CASSYRTGPYEQYF.